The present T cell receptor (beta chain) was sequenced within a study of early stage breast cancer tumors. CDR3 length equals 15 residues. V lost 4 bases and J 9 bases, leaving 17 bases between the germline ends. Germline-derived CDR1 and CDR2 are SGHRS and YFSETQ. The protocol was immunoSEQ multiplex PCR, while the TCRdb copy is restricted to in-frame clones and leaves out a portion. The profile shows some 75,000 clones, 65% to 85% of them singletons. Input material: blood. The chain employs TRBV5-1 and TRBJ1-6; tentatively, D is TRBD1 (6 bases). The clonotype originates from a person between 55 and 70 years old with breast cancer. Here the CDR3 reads CASSPGVLEGSPLHF. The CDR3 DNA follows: TGCGCCAGCAGCCCAGGGGTTCTGGAAGGTTCACCCCTCCACTTT.